This entry lists 2 T cell receptor beta chains sequenced from one sample in a study of cytomegalovirus exposure and HLA in healthy donors. This PCR relied on a set of 60 Vbeta primers and 13 Jbeta primers. TCRdb's table, derived via immunoSEQ multiplex PCR, lists solely in-frame clones and lacks some. Its listing shows around 140,000 clones. Sequencing was done on a sample of PBMCs. Receptor source: a woman aged 40 to 50 in good health and CMV-seronegative.

The gene calls are TRBV18 and TRBJ1-2; TRBD1 aligns across 9 bases. CDR3 size: 15 residues. The germline V gene has CDR1 KGHSH and CDR2 LQKENI. Germline trimming cut 3 bases from V and 3 bases from J; bases unmatched to any gene: 5. The CDR3 reads CASSPGTGPHYGYTF. CDR3 DNA: TGTGCCAGCTCACCCGGGACAGGGCCGCACTATGGCTACACCTTC.

The rearrangement links TRBV9 to TRBJ2-2; D might be TRBD1 (5 bases). The germline V gene encodes CDR1 SGDLS and CDR2 YYNGEE. V was cut by 4 bases and J by 5 bases, with 12 bases left in between. The CDR3 contains 14 residues. In DNA form, the CDR3 reads TGTGCCAGCAGCCCACGGACATCGACCGGGGAGCTGTTTTTT. This encodes CASSPRTSTGELFF.